These 26 T cell receptor beta chains originate from one sample sequenced in a study of cytomegalovirus exposure and HLA in healthy donors. 13 Jbeta primers and 60 Vbeta primers were used for the PCR. Profiled with immunoSEQ multiplex PCR; TCRdb holds only in-frame clones, not every one. In the table there are roughly 190,000 clones, more than 75% of which are singletons. Sequencing input: PBMCs. These receptors came from a woman aged 50 to 60 in good health and CMV-seropositive.

The CDR3 DNA sequence: TGTGCCAGCAGCCCCCACCCCGGGACAGGGGGACAGCCCCAGCATTTT. Residues: CASSPHPGTGGQPQHF. The rearrangement links TRBV7-2 to TRBJ1-5; 11 nucleotides match TRBD1. This CDR3 comprises 16 residues. Germline-derived CDR1 and CDR2 are SGHTA and FQGNSA. Trimming took 5 bases from V and 7 from J; bases not matched to a gene: 10.

The chain employs TRBV5-4 and TRBJ2-5, with TRBD1 matching 7 bases. Looked up from germline, CDR1 is SGHNT and CDR2 is YYREEE (reference sequence). The CDR3 loop spans 15 amino acids. V shed 3 bases, J shed 5 bases, and the junction held 10 bases outside the gene matches. In nucleotides, the CDR3 is TGTGCCAGCAGCTCGGGACAGACTCTTGGGGAGACCCAGTACTTC. The encoded protein is CASSSGQTLGETQYF.

This rearrangement joins TRBV12-1 to TRBJ1-1. TRBV12-1 is a pseudogene segment. This CDR3 contains 15 residues. CDR3 coding DNA: TGTGCCAGCACCGTTGCGAACGGCGGGAACACTGAAGCTTTCTTT. Protein: CASTVANGGNTEAFF.

The chain uses TRBV19 and TRBJ2-1, with 9 positions matching TRBD2. This CDR3 has 14 amino acids. Germline V gene sequence: CDR1 LNHDA, CDR2 SQIVND (reference sequence). After removal of 5 bases from V and 8 bases from J, the junction contained 7 bases not matched to a gene. For the CDR3, the DNA is TGTGCCAGTAGTGATAGCGGGGGTGTCTATGAGCAGTTCTTC. Residues: CASSDSGGVYEQFF.

Comments on this clone: The same CDR3 is also encoded by other DNA sequences in this sample. The gene calls are TRBV6-5 and TRBJ2-5; possibly TRBD1 for D (7 bases). V was trimmed by 5 bases and J by 7 bases, leaving 11 bases between them. This CDR3 is built from 12 residues. The germline V gene encodes CDR1 MNHEY and CDR2 SVGAGI. For the CDR3, the DNA is TGTGCCAGCAGTAGCCAGGGGGGGACCCAGTACTTC. This codes for CASSSQGGTQYF.

This chain connects TRBV7-9 to TRBJ2-3; TRBD2 matches at 7 bases. J was trimmed by 10 bases and V by 4 bases; bases with no gene match: 8. Germline-derived CDR1 and CDR2 are SEHNR and FQNEAQ (reference sequence). The CDR3 runs 13 residues. The CDR3 reads CASSSSLGGAQYF. DNA for the CDR3: TGTGCCAGCAGCTCGAGCTTGGGGGGGGCGCAGTATTTT.

V is TRBV19 and J is TRBJ2-3; a possible D gene is TRBD1 (6 bases). V was shortened by 4 bases and J by 3 bases, with 8 bases between the two germline ends. Germline CDR1 reads LNHDA; CDR2 reads SQIVND (reference sequence). This CDR3 has 13 amino acids. In DNA, the CDR3 is TGTGCCAGTAGTAACAGGGATACAGATACGCAGTATTTT. It yields the protein CASSNRDTDTQYF.

Note on this clone: At one end the junction does not follow the germline gene, possibly because of a read error. At the DNA level, this CDR3 is encoded by other sequences in the same sample as well. This rearrangement joins TRBV6-7 to TRBJ2-3; the match to TRBD1 covers 9 bases. TRBV6-7 falls under the ORF class, with uncertain function. The CDR3 sequence is 17 residues long. CDR3 coding DNA: TGTGCCAGCAGTTACGGCTATCGGGACAGGGACACAGATACGCAGTACTTT. Protein sequence: CASSYGYRDRDTDTQYF.

The count of this clone is one. The J gene is TRBJ2-4, the V gene TRBV6-5; 8 nucleotides align to TRBD2. Germline V gives CDR1 MNHEY, CDR2 SVGAGI. Unmatched junction bases numbered 10, after V lost 9 bases and J lost 3 bases. This CDR3 spans 15 amino acids. Written as DNA, the CDR3 is TGTGCCAGTAAGCGGGGGCTTTTGGACAAAAACATTCAGTACTTC. As protein: CASKRGLLDKNIQYF.

This clone was found a few times. V is TRBV29-1 and J is TRBJ2-5, with D possibly matching TRBD1 (7 bases). Germline loops: CDR1 SQVTM, CDR2 ANQGSEA. The CDR3 runs 14 residues. The V and J ends lost 6 bases and 4 bases respectively, with 18 bases between them. The CDR3 DNA is TGCAGCGTCGGGGGAATGAGGGGGCTAGAGACCCAGTACTTC. Translating gives CSVGGMRGLETQYF.

V and J are TRBV4-2 and TRBJ2-1; 13 bases agree with TRBD2. The V gene's germline CDR1 is LGHNA and CDR2 YNFKEQ. With V trimmed by 1 base and J by 3 bases, 0 bases remained unmatched. This CDR3 has 16 amino acids. CDR3 bases: TGTGCCAGCAGCCAAGGGACTAGCGGGGGCTACAATGAGCAGTTCTTC. The encoded protein is CASSQGTSGGYNEQFF.

This clone was detected once. The chain is built from TRBV28 and TRBJ2-1; 9 nucleotides match TRBD1. The CDR3 is 16 residues long. Germline V gives CDR1 MDHEN, CDR2 SYDVKM. V lost 5 bases, J lost 6 bases, and 11 bases stayed unmatched. The DNA for the CDR3 is TGTGCCAGCAGTCCGACCCCGGGACAGGGTGGCAATGAGCAGTTCTTC. Translating it yields CASSPTPGQGGNEQFF.

The V call is TRBV10-1, the J call TRBJ2-3; TRBD1 aligns across 12 bases. The V segment lost 0 bases and the J segment 5 bases; nucleotides outside the gene matches: 3. Germline values: CDR1 WNHNN, CDR2 SYGVQD (reference sequence). The CDR3 is 16 residues long. CDR3 in DNA: TGCGCCAGCAGTGAGTCGGGGACAGGGGGCCTAGATACGCAGTATTTT. This gives the protein CASSESGTGGLDTQYF.

J is TRBJ2-3 and V is TRBV5-6; 9 positions match TRBD2. The CDR3 contains 18 residues. In germline, CDR1 is SGHDT, CDR2 YYEEEE. The V segment lost 1 base and the J segment 2 bases; nucleotides outside the gene matches: 11. DNA of the CDR3: TGTGCCAGCAGCTTGTTAGGGGGGGCTAGCGGGGACACAGATACGCAGTATTTT. Its translation is CASSLLGGASGDTDTQYF.

This chain joins TRBV2 and TRBJ2-1; 9 bases are a match to TRBD2. CDR3 length equals 14 residues. Trimming cost V 10 bases and J 0 bases; bases outside gene matches: 4. CDR1 and CDR2 from the germline V gene are SNHLY and FYNNEI. CDR3 region: CATSGGSSYNEQFF. DNA of the CDR3: TGTGCCACGAGCGGGGGGAGCTCCTACAATGAGCAGTTCTTC.

The genes are TRBV2 and TRBJ2-2, with 7 positions matching TRBD2. The germline V gene has CDR1 SNHLY and CDR2 FYNNEI. The CDR3 is made up of 11 amino acids. With V trimmed by 8 bases and J by 7 bases, 1 base remained unmatched. The CDR3 is CASGEGGELFF. In nucleotides, the CDR3 is TGTGCCAGCGGGGAGGGCGGGGAGCTGTTTTTT.

In this sample, this clone turned up a few times. The chain couples TRBV5-1 to TRBJ2-7, with a tentative D call TRBD2 (6 bases). The CDR3 is 15 residues long. V was clipped by 0 bases and J by 3 bases, with 13 bases between them. Germline loops: CDR1 SGHRS, CDR2 YFSETQ. CDR3 in DNA: TGCGCCAGCAGCTTGGTAGTTGGCGGGGACTACGAGCAGTACTTC. Residues: CASSLVVGGDYEQYF. Looking up the rest from reference TRBV5-1 and TRBJ2-7 gives the full variable domain: KAGVTQTPRYLIKTRGQQVTLSCSPISGHRSVSWYQQTPGQGLQFLFEYFSETQRNKGNFPGRFSGRQFSNSRSEMNVSTLELGDSALYLCASSLVVGGDYEQYFGPGTRLTVT.

This clone was seen a few times. V usage is TRBV5-1 and J usage is TRBJ2-1; TRBD1 is a possible D gene (6 bases). Germline assignment: CDR1 SGHRS and CDR2 YFSETQ. The V end lost 4 bases, the J end lost 8 bases, and 16 bases lay between the germline ends. The CDR3 is made up of 14 amino acids. CDR3 sequence (DNA): TGCGCCAGCAGCGGGTCAGGGGCACGGGATGAGCAGTTCTTC. This gives the protein CASSGSGARDEQFF. The full variable domain, completed using reference TRBV5-1 and TRBJ2-1, is KAGVTQTPRYLIKTRGQQVTLSCSPISGHRSVSWYQQTPGQGLQFLFEYFSETQRNKGNFPGRFSGRQFSNSRSEMNVSTLELGDSALYLCASSGSGARDEQFFGPGTRLTVL.

This chain connects TRBV7-2 to TRBJ1-2; 9 nucleotides agree with TRBD1. The CDR3 spans 15 residues. V lost 6 bases, J lost 3 bases, and 8 bases stayed unmatched. The V gene's germline CDR1 is SGHTA and CDR2 FQGNSA. CDR3 nucleotides: TGTGCCAGCAGTCTACCGGGACAGGGTCACTATGGCTACACCTTC. It specifies CASSLPGQGHYGYTF.

The sample holds a few counts of this clone. The chain carries TRBV6-5 and TRBJ2-1; D perhaps matches TRBD1 (6 bases). V shed 0 bases and J shed 6 bases, with 12 bases lying between them. CDR1 and CDR2 (germline): MNHEY, SVGAGI. The CDR3 sequence is 15 residues long. CDR3 in amino acids: CASSYSTTGFNEQFF. CDR3 bases: TGTGCCAGCAGTTACTCGACGACAGGTTTCAATGAGCAGTTCTTC.

In its sample, this clone was seen once. The V call is TRBV6-1, the J call TRBJ1-2; a possible D gene is TRBD1 (5 bases). The CDR3 is made up of 13 amino acids. In germline, CDR1 is MNHNS, CDR2 SASEGT. The germline V and J ends were trimmed by 6 bases and 8 bases, with 16 bases remaining between them. CDR3: CASRTSGSNGYTF. The DNA of the CDR3 is TGTGCCAGCAGAACATCAGGGTCTAACGGCTACACCTTC.

This chain connects TRBV6-6 to TRBJ2-2, with D maybe TRBD1 (6 bases). The CDR3 consists of 15 residues. In germline, CDR1 is MNHNY, CDR2 SVGAGI (reference sequence). V lost 2 bases and J 1 base, leaving 8 bases between the germline ends. CDR3 DNA sequence: TGTGCCAGCAGTTACCGGACAGAGAACACCGGGGAGCTGTTTTTT. Translated, it gives CASSYRTENTGELFF.

This chain connects TRBV7-9 to TRBJ2-5; a possible D gene is TRBD2 (5 bases). This CDR3 region has 16 residues. Trimming removed 5 bases from V and 2 bases from J, with 18 bases in between. Germline V CDR1 and CDR2: SEHNR, FQNEAQ (reference sequence). As DNA, the CDR3 is TGTGCCAGCAGCCAAGGACTTCAGGAACGGCAAGAGACCCAGTACTTC. As protein: CASSQGLQERQETQYF.

The gene calls are TRBV7-2 and TRBJ2-6; D gene uncertain. In germline, CDR1 is SGHTA, CDR2 FQGNSA. CDR3 length equals 17 residues. V lost 2 bases to trimming and J lost 0 bases, with 11 bases between them. For the CDR3, the DNA is TGTGCCAGCAGCTTACGGTATCAAAGCTCTGGGGCCAACGTCCTGACTTTC. It codes for CASSLRYQSSGANVLTF.

The gene calls are TRBV30 and TRBJ2-5; no reliable D call. The CDR3 sequence is 11 residues long. Trimming pared 7 bases from V and 5 bases from J, leaving 11 bases between. Germline V gene lookup returns CDR1 GTSNPN and CDR2 SVGIG (reference sequence). CDR3 bases: TGTGCCTTAACAGTGTTCGAGACCCAGTACTTC. This codes for CALTVFETQYF.

The chain has TRBV6-5 and TRBJ1-2; no definite D call. Germline-derived CDR1 and CDR2 are MNHEY and SVGAGI. V lost 0 bases and J lost 7, with 6 bases in between. The CDR3 has 12 residues. The CDR3 sequence is CASSYSTSGYTF. CDR3 sequence (DNA): TGTGCCAGCAGTTACTCGACAAGTGGCTACACCTTC.